A selection of T cell receptor beta chains follows, all from one sample in a study of OX40 agonist ivuxolimab in advanced cancers. Produced via immunoSEQ multiplex PCR; TCRdb's table is partial and in-frame only. The sample includes approximately 65,000 clones, roughly 86% seen only once; the top ten take approximately 1%. The sample here was CD4+ or CD8+ T cells sorted from blood, taken in a trial of the OX40 agonist ivuxolimab. The receptor source for this set is an adult with an advanced solid tumor such as melanoma, head and neck, liver or kidney cancer. The CDR3 runs from the conserved cysteine through the conserved F or W. D genes are given only for firm matches. Only some rows state a clone size, as once, few, many or a class for expanded clones.

V	size	D	J	length	DNA	CDR3
TRBV7-3	NA	NA	TRBJ2-5	15	TGTGCCAGCAGCCTCGATTCTGGGGAGGAAGAGACCCAGTACTTC	CASSLDSGEEETQYF
TRBV27	NA	NA	TRBJ2-6	15	TGTGCCAGCTATAGGTTGGGCTCTGGGGCCAACGTCCTGACTTTC	CASYRLGSGANVLTF
TRBV5-4	once	TRBD1	TRBJ2-5	15	TGTGCCAGCAGCTTGGGGGGACAGGGGATGGAGACCCAGTACTTC	CASSLGGQGMETQYF
TRBV28	NA	NA	TRBJ1-3	13	TGTGCCAGCTTCAGAAACTCTGGAAACACCATATATTTT	CASFRNSGNTIYF
TRBV11-1	NA	TRBD1	TRBJ2-7	16	TGTGCCAGCAGCCAGAAGGGCCCGACAGGGGGGTACGAGCAGTACTTC	CASSQKGPTGGYEQYF
TRBV9	NA	TRBD2	TRBJ2-3	17	TGTGCCAGCAGCGCGTCCCTCAGCGGGATTAGCACAGATACGCAGTATTTT	CASSASLSGISTDTQYF
TRBV10-3	NA	TRBD1	TRBJ2-1	13	TGTGCCGCCGGGACAGGGCCTTACAATGAGCAGTTCTTC	CAAGTGPYNEQFF
TRBV4-1	few	NA	TRBJ1-5	13	TGCGCCAGCAGCACCCGGGACGAACAGCCCCAGCATTTT	CASSTRDEQPQHF
TRBV5-3	NA	NA	TRBJ2-1	12	TGTGCCAGAAGCTTGTTTAGCGGCGAGCAGTTCTTC	CARSLFSGEQFF
TRBV7-2	once	NA	TRBJ2-5	13	TGTGCCAGCAGCTTTGTCGCGCAAGAGACCCAGTACTTC	CASSFVAQETQYF
TRBV15	NA	NA	TRBJ1-2	13	TGTGCCACCAGTCCCTCGGGGGTATCCGGCTACACCTTC	CATSPSGVSGYTF
TRBV29-1	NA	NA	TRBJ2-1	11	TGCAGCGTTACCCTCTACAATGAGCAGTTCTTC	CSVTLYNEQFF
TRBV5-5	NA	NA	TRBJ1-5	15	TGTGCCAGCAGCTTGTACAGGGACGGCAATCAGCCCCAGCATTTT	CASSLYRDGNQPQHF
TRBV11-3	NA	NA	TRBJ2-1	14	TGTGCCAGCAGCCCAGGGCTCTCCTACAATGAGCAGTTCTTC	CASSPGLSYNEQFF
TRBV5-4	NA	NA	TRBJ2-3	16	TGTGCCAGCAGCTTAGCCCTTGGTAGCGAGACAGATACGCAGTATTTT	CASSLALGSETDTQYF
TRBV10-3	NA	NA	TRBJ2-6	16	TGTGCCATCAGTGAGTTGGGTACTCGTGGGGCCAACGTCCTGACTTTC	CAISELGTRGANVLTF
TRBV13	NA	TRBD2	TRBJ2-1	15	TGTGCCAGCAGCTTAGGGCAGCGGGGGACCAATGAGCAGTTCTTC	CASSLGQRGTNEQFF
TRBV18	NA	NA	TRBJ1-1	15	TGTGCCAGCTCACCTTCTAACGGAGCGAACACTGAAGCTTTCTTT	CASSPSNGANTEAFF
TRBV2	NA	NA	TRBJ2-1	15	TGTGCCAGCAGTGCGACGTCCCCACCCTACAATGAGCAGTTCTTC	CASSATSPPYNEQFF
TRBV5-5	NA	TRBD1	TRBJ1-1	15	TGTGCCAGCAGCCGTCAGACAGGGGTGAACACTGAAGCTTTCTTT	CASSRQTGVNTEAFF
TRBV28	NA	TRBD1	TRBJ1-2	14	TGTGCCAGCAGTTCACCACAGGGGAACTATGGCTACACCTTC	CASSSPQGNYGYTF
TRBV9	NA	TRBD2	TRBJ2-6	20	TGTGCCAGCAGCGTAACCTTCCGACTAGCGGGAGGCTCTGGGGCCAACGTCCTGACTTTC	CASSVTFRLAGGSGANVLTF
TRBV4-1	NA	NA	TRBJ2-3	15	TGCGCCAGCAGCCGAGGGACTGTCAGCACAGATACGCAGTATTTT	CASSRGTVSTDTQYF
TRBV7-8	NA	NA	TRBJ1-5	13	TGTGCCAGCAGCTTAAGGGGCAATCAGCCCCAGCATTTT	CASSLRGNQPQHF
TRBV19	NA	TRBD1	TRBJ1-5	16	TGTGCCAGTAGTATGGGTCGCAGGGGGCTTGATCAGCCCCAGCATTTT	CASSMGRRGLDQPQHF
TRBV5-4	NA	TRBD1	TRBJ1-2	14	TGTGCCAGCAGCCCAGGGGGCGCCGACTATGGCTACACCTTC	CASSPGGADYGYTF
TRBV5-6	NA	NA	TRBJ2-5	14	TGTGCCAGCAGCTTGGGGACTATTCAAGAGACCCAGTACTTC	CASSLGTIQETQYF
TRBV30	NA	TRBD2	TRBJ2-1	16	TGTGCCTGGAGTGTACTGGGACTAGCGGGAGCGGATGAGCAGTTCTTC	CAWSVLGLAGADEQFF
TRBV5-4	NA	NA	TRBJ2-7	14	TGTGCCAGCAGCTTGGGTAGGGAGGCCTACGAGCAGTACTTC	CASSLGREAYEQYF
TRBV27	NA	NA	TRBJ1-2	14	TGTGCCAGCAGTTCCGGACAGCATAACTATGGCTACACCTTC	CASSSGQHNYGYTF
TRBV10-2	NA	TRBD1	TRBJ1-1	15	TGCGCCAGCAGTGATGGGCGACAGGGCAACACTGAAGCTTTCTTT	CASSDGRQGNTEAFF
TRBV18	NA	NA	TRBJ2-2	16	TGTGCCAGCTCACCCCCGGACGGGTTCGTACAAGGGGAGCTGTTTTTT	CASSPPDGFVQGELFF
TRBV5-1	few	NA	TRBJ2-3	14	TGCGCCAGCAGCTTAAGGGGGGGAACAGATACGCAGTATTTT	CASSLRGGTDTQYF
TRBV28	NA	NA	TRBJ2-1	12	TGTGCCAGCAGAAAAGGGACCCGAGAGCAGTTCTTC	CASRKGTREQFF
TRBV25-1	NA	NA	TRBJ1-2	12	TGTGCCAGCAGTCTACAGAACTATGGCTACACCTTC	CASSLQNYGYTF
TRBV12-5	NA	NA	TRBJ1-5	16	TGTGCTAGTGGTCCCCGACAGGAGCGGGGCAATCAGCCCCAGCATTTT	CASGPRQERGNQPQHF
TRBV7-2	NA	TRBD2	TRBJ2-2	16	TGTGCCAGCAGCCAAAGCGGGAGGGCGGGCAGCGGGGAGCTGTTTTTT	CASSQSGRAGSGELFF
TRBV29-1	few	NA	TRBJ1-2	16	TGCAGCGTTGAAGGGGGTGGAAGGGGAACTAACTATGGCTACACCTTC	CSVEGGGRGTNYGYTF
TRBV4-1	NA	TRBD2	TRBJ2-1	16	TGCGCCAGCAGCCAAGATCTAGGGACTAGGAACAATGAGCAGTTCTTC	CASSQDLGTRNNEQFF
TRBV7-9	few	NA	TRBJ2-7	15	TGTGCCAGCACCGATAGCGGTCGAAGCTCCTACGAGCAGTACTTC	CASTDSGRSSYEQYF
TRBV2	NA	NA	TRBJ2-1	9	TGTGCCAGCAGCGATGAGCAGTTCTTC	CASSDEQFF
TRBV28	few	NA	TRBJ2-7	16	TGTGCCAGCAGTTTACTGTCGTCACGCTTTTCCTACGAGCAGTACTTC	CASSLLSSRFSYEQYF
TRBV7-2	NA	NA	TRBJ2-7	12	TGTGCCAGCAGCAAAGGGGCAGGCGAGCAGTACTTC	CASSKGAGEQYF
TRBV2	NA	NA	TRBJ1-2	15	TGTGCCAGCAGGCACAGGGAAAGGTCGGCCTATGGCTACACCTTC	CASRHRERSAYGYTF
TRBV5-1	few	NA	TRBJ2-6	15	TGCGCCAGCAGCCGTACTGGCTCTGGGGCCAACGTCCTGACTTTC	CASSRTGSGANVLTF
TRBV5-6	NA	NA	TRBJ2-6	17	TGTGCCAGCACAGCCGGCAATAGTCAAAGTCGGGCCAACGTCCTGACTTTC	CASTAGNSQSRANVLTF
TRBV10-3	NA	NA	TRBJ2-1	12	TGTGCCTCGCGGCGCCAGGGGGGGTGGCAGTTCTTC	CASRRQGGWQFF
TRBV29-1	once	NA	TRBJ2-5	11	TGCAGCGTTGTGGGGTCCCGGACCCAGTACTTC	CSVVGSRTQYF
TRBV28	NA	NA	TRBJ2-7	12	TGTGCCAGCAGCACCGAAGGGTACGAGCAGTACTTC	CASSTEGYEQYF
TRBV10-1	NA	NA	TRBJ2-3	11	TGCGCCACCTCCGCAAAAGATACGCAGTATTTT	CATSAKDTQYF
TRBV2	NA	NA	TRBJ1-4	12	TGTGCCAGCAGTGGAGGTTCGGAAAAACTGTTTTTT	CASSGGSEKLFF